The sequence of this TCR beta chain was determined in a study of cytomegalovirus exposure and HLA in healthy donors. This CDR3 region has 17 residues. Germline CDR1 SGHRS, CDR2 YFSETQ. Germline trimming cut 1 base from V and 6 bases from J; bases unmatched to any gene: 13. PCR primers comprised 60 Vbeta and 13 Jbeta primers. Profiling relied on immunoSEQ multiplex PCR, and the TCRdb table lists in-frame clones only, not all of them. This sample yields some 140,000 clones, of which approximately 10% are seen a single time; roughly 7.2% belongs to the top ten. V is TRBV5-1 and J is TRBJ2-4, with 7 bases fitting TRBD2. The sequence was collected from a woman aged 40 to 50 in good health and CMV-seropositive. Sequencing was done on a sample of PBMCs. CDR3 region: CASSLITGGGAGNIQYF. CDR3 DNA sequence: TGCGCCAGCAGCTTGATTACTGGGGGGGGAGCCGGAAACATTCAGTACTTC.